This passage covers 24 T cell receptor beta chains from one sample sequenced in a study of identifying expanded T cells in peripheral blood. The repertoire was sequenced with immunoSEQ multiplex PCR; TCRdb's copy has only in-frame clones and lacks some. The table records some 97,000 clones, approximately 89% of them present only once. The sample was blood. The receptors derive from a person aged 18 to 70 in good health.

The chain recombines TRBV10-1 with TRBJ2-2, with TRBD1 identical over 7 bases. CDR1 is WNHNN, CDR2 SYGVQD, per germline (reference sequence). V shed 5 bases and J 2 bases; nucleotides not matched to a gene: 5. CDR3 length: 15 amino acids. This chain's CDR3 is CASSPDRLNTGELFF. The DNA of the CDR3 is TGCGCCAGCAGTCCGGACAGGCTAAACACCGGGGAGCTGTTTTTT.

A single count supports this clone. The rearrangement links TRBV10-3 to TRBJ2-2, with 9 positions matching TRBD1. The CDR3 is 14 residues long. Germline V gene lookup returns CDR1 ENHRY and CDR2 SYGVKD. With 7 bases clipped from V and 4 bases from J, the junction kept 4 bases outside the gene matches. Written as DNA, the CDR3 is TGTGCCATCATGGGACAGGGCGGCACCGGGGAGCTGTTTTTT. Encoded protein: CAIMGQGGTGELFF.

This rearrangement joins TRBV7-3 to TRBJ2-7; 10 positions agree with TRBD1. The CDR3 contains 13 residues. Germline lookup yields CDR1 SGHTA and CDR2 FQGTGA. The trim removed 4 bases at V and 4 bases at J, leaving 1 base unmatched. In nucleotides, the CDR3 is TGTGCCAGCAGCTCGGACAGGGGGTACGAGCAGTACTTC. This gives the protein CASSSDRGYEQYF.

Only a few counts were recorded for this clone. This CDR3 reads CASRTGLNQPQHF. CDR3 DNA sequence: TGTGCCAGCCGGACAGGGCTGAATCAGCCCCAGCATTTT. The rearrangement uses TRBV6-5 and TRBJ1-5; 8 nucleotides align to TRBD1. The CDR3 runs to 13 residues. V lost 8 bases and J lost 4; bases outside the gene matches: 4. The germline V gene has CDR1 MNHEY and CDR2 SVGAGI.

The V and J genes are TRBV5-1 and TRBJ2-7; D is undetermined. The CDR3 has 12 residues. V was trimmed by 2 bases and J by 4 bases, leaving 7 bases between them. The germline gives CDR1 SGHRS, CDR2 YFSETQ. The CDR3 DNA reads as TGCGCCAGCAGCTTAAAGGGATACGAGCAGTACTTC. Protein: CASSLKGYEQYF.

The chain employs TRBV5-4 and TRBJ1-2; TRBD1 aligns across 9 bases. The CDR3 runs 16 residues. CDR1 and CDR2 from the germline V gene are SGHNT and YYREEE (reference sequence). V was pared by 6 bases and J by 4 bases, with 13 bases of the junction left unmatched. The CDR3 spells CASTLIGTGLAYGYTF. The DNA of the CDR3 is TGTGCCAGCACCCTAATTGGGACAGGGCTGGCCTATGGCTACACCTTC. Combining the CDR3 with reference TRBV5-4 and TRBJ1-2 gives the whole variable domain ETGVTQSPTHLIKTRGQQVTLRCSSQSGHNTVSWYQQALGQGPQFIFQYYREEENGRGNFPPRFSGLQFPNYSSELNVNALELDDSALYLCASTLIGTGLAYGYTFGSGTRLTVV.

This chain joins TRBV6-1 and TRBJ1-3; TRBD1 is a possible D gene (6 bases). Trimming cost V 2 bases and J 5 bases, with 13 bases left between them. This CDR3 is 15 amino acids long. Germline CDR1 is MNHNS and CDR2 is SASEGT. CDR3 coding DNA: TGTGCCAGCAGTGAAAGGTATCGGGGGCGAAACACCATATATTTT. Encoded protein: CASSERYRGRNTIYF.

The genes are TRBV6-5 and TRBJ2-5, with unresolved D. V lost 2 bases and J lost 2, with 12 bases in between. The CDR3 sequence is 15 residues long. Germline V gene sequence: CDR1 MNHEY, CDR2 SVGAGI. The CDR3 DNA sequence: TGTGCCAGCAGTTACAGAGACGGATCTCAAGAGACCCAGTACTTC. This encodes CASSYRDGSQETQYF.

The chain combines TRBV7-9 with TRBJ2-5; 12 bases line up with TRBD2. Trimming cost V 4 bases and J 5 bases; bases outside gene matches: 11. Germline V gene sequence: CDR1 SEHNR, CDR2 FQNEAQ (reference sequence). The CDR3 length is 17 residues. Written as DNA, the CDR3 is TGTGCCAGCAGCTCTTCCGCGACTAGCGGGAGAAGGGAGACCCAGTACTTC. Encoded protein: CASSSSATSGRRETQYF.

This chain joins TRBV4-2 and TRBJ2-4; no firm D call. This CDR3 spans 14 amino acids. The germline gives CDR1 LGHNA, CDR2 YNFKEQ. The ends were cut back, 0 bases at V and 3 bases at J, with 6 bases in the middle. In DNA form, the CDR3 reads TGTGCCAGCAGCCAAGATAACAGCAAAAACATTCAGTACTTC. Residues: CASSQDNSKNIQYF.

The chain combines TRBV2 with TRBJ1-1; D remains unclear. CDR1 is SNHLY and CDR2 is FYNNEI in the germline V gene. This CDR3 contains 13 residues. V dropped 8 bases and J dropped 0 bases, with 10 bases sitting between them. The CDR3 is CASLRVLNTEAFF. For the CDR3, the DNA is TGTGCCAGCTTGCGGGTCCTGAACACTGAAGCTTTCTTT. The full variable domain, its missing parts supplied by reference TRBV2 and TRBJ1-1, is EPEVTQTPSHQVTQMGQEVILRCVPISNHLYFYWYRQILGQKVEFLVSFYNNEISEKSEIFDDQFSVERPDGSNFTLKIRSTKLEDSAMYFCASLRVLNTEAFFGQGTRLTVV.

The gene calls are TRBV10-2 and TRBJ2-7, with 9 bases identical to TRBD1. Trimming cost V 10 bases and J 5 bases; bases outside gene matches: 6. The germline V gene encodes CDR1 WSHSY and CDR2 SAAADI. CDR3 length: 12 residues. CDR3 region: CAISQGADEQYF. In DNA, the CDR3 is TGCGCCATCTCACAGGGGGCCGACGAGCAGTACTTC.

This chain links TRBV27 with TRBJ2-1; TRBD2 agrees at 13 bases. The CDR3 is made up of 15 amino acids. V lost 6 bases and J lost 7; bases outside the gene matches: 6. Germline loops: CDR1 MNHEY, CDR2 SMNVEV (reference sequence). The CDR3 nucleotides are TGTGCCAGCAGCCATGGACTAGCGGGAGCGAATGAGCAGTTCTTC. This sequence encodes CASSHGLAGANEQFF.

The gene calls are TRBV5-1 and TRBJ2-3; the D call may be TRBD1 or TRBD2 (6 bases each). V gave up 5 bases and J gave up 2 bases, with 12 bases separating them. The V gene's germline CDR1 is SGHRS and CDR2 YFSETQ. The CDR3 runs 14 residues. In DNA, the CDR3 is TGCGCCAGCAGAGAGGGGGGACCCACAGATACGCAGTATTTT. This translates into CASREGGPTDTQYF.

V is TRBV30 and J is TRBJ1-5, with D perhaps TRBD1 (6 bases). Between the trimmed V and J ends, which lost 2 bases and 2 bases, there was a span of 13 bases. There are 15 residues in the CDR3. Germline CDR1 and CDR2: GTSNPN and SVGIG (reference sequence). The CDR3 sequence: CAWSLGAGGNQPQHF. The CDR3 coding sequence is TGTGCCTGGAGTCTAGGCGCAGGGGGCAATCAGCCCCAGCATTTT.

In its sample, this clone was seen a few times. This chain links TRBV6-5 with TRBJ1-1; TRBD1 aligns across 7 bases. J lost 5 bases, V lost 4 bases, and 13 bases had no gene match. CDR3 length: 16 amino acids. Germline V gene data show CDR1 as MNHEY and CDR2 as SVGAGI. CDR3 nucleotides: TGTGCCAGCAGTTTTTTTCCGACAGGGCCAGATACTGAAGCTTTCTTT. The encoded protein is CASSFFPTGPDTEAFF.

The V gene is TRBV7-2, the J gene TRBJ1-3, with 9 bases lining up with TRBD1. The CDR3 length is 16 residues. The V gene end was trimmed by 5 bases and the J gene end by 6 bases; junction bases not matched to a gene: 11. The germline V gene has CDR1 SGHTA and CDR2 FQGNSA. The CDR3 spells CASSMGQGLVENTIYF. CDR3 nucleotide sequence: TGTGCCAGCAGCATGGGACAGGGCCTTGTCGAAAACACCATATATTTT. The whole variable domain, remainder taken from reference TRBV7-2 and TRBJ1-3, is GAGVSQSPSNKVTEKGKDVELRCDPISGHTALYWYRQSLGQGLEFLIYFQGNSAPDKSGLPSDRFSAERTGGSVSTLTIQRTQQEDSAVYLCASSMGQGLVENTIYFGEGSWLTVV.

The chain employs TRBV14 and TRBJ1-4; D is uncertain. V gave up 1 base and J gave up 1 base, with 13 bases separating them. CDR3 length: 17 residues. The germline V gene has CDR1 SGHDN and CDR2 FVKESK. The CDR3, as DNA: TGTGCCAGCAGCCAAGTCACCCCCTTGGGAACTAATGAAAAACTGTTTTTT. Protein: CASSQVTPLGTNEKLFF.

This clone was counted a single time. This chain links TRBV2 with TRBJ1-3; TRBD1 might be the D (5 bases). The CDR3 sequence is 15 residues long. V lost 6 bases to trimming and J lost 0 bases, with 12 bases between them. Germline CDR1 reads SNHLY; CDR2 reads FYNNEI. The CDR3 loop reads CASRPTGLSGNTIYF. The DNA for the CDR3 is TGTGCCAGCAGACCCACAGGACTCTCTGGAAACACCATATATTTT.

The chain couples TRBV27 to TRBJ2-7, with D perhaps TRBD2 (5 bases). This CDR3 has 16 amino acids. V shed 3 bases and J shed 1 base, with 16 bases lying between them. CDR1 is MNHEY, CDR2 SMNVEV, per germline (reference sequence). CDR3 in amino acids: CASSFGSGAVSYEQYF. The DNA for the CDR3 is TGTGCCAGCAGTTTCGGGTCAGGAGCGGTATCCTACGAGCAGTACTTC.

Regarding this clone: This is likely a read error, given that the CDR3 carries no conserved phenylalanine or tryptophan at its end. The rearrangement uses TRBV11-2 and TRBJ1-2, with D hard to call. CDR3 size: 14 residues. The germline V gene encodes CDR1 SGHAT and CDR2 FQNNGV. Trimming shortened V by 5 bases and J by 4 bases, and 14 bases separated the two germline ends. CDR3 coding DNA: TGTGCCAGCAGCCCCTCGGCAATGGGCTATGGCTACACCCTC. This translates into CASSPSAMGYGYTL.

This chain links TRBV5-1 with TRBJ2-5; D is unresolved. This CDR3 is 12 amino acids long. Germline V gives CDR1 SGHRS, CDR2 YFSETQ. The ends were cut back, 3 bases at V and 1 base at J, with 4 bases in the middle. This CDR3 reads CASSSTQETQYF. CDR3 coding DNA: TGCGCCAGCAGCTCGACCCAAGAGACCCAGTACTTC.

J is TRBJ2-7 and V is TRBV19, with D possibly being TRBD2 (5 bases). The CDR3 is made up of 15 amino acids. From germline, CDR1 is LNHDA and CDR2 SQIVND (reference sequence). V was cut by 1 base and J by 5 bases, with 15 bases left in between. CDR3: CASSIGTAPSHEQYF. CDR3 DNA sequence: TGTGCCAGTAGTATAGGGACTGCCCCGTCCCACGAGCAGTACTTC.

This chain links TRBV7-9 with TRBJ2-1; 9 bases align to TRBD1. The CDR3 contains 16 residues. The V segment lost 3 bases and the J segment 0 bases; nucleotides outside the gene matches: 3. CDR1 and CDR2 (germline): SEHNR, FQNEAQ (reference sequence). The CDR3 loop is CASSLMTGGSYNEQFF. The CDR3 DNA follows: TGTGCCAGCAGCTTGATGACAGGGGGCTCCTACAATGAGCAGTTCTTC.